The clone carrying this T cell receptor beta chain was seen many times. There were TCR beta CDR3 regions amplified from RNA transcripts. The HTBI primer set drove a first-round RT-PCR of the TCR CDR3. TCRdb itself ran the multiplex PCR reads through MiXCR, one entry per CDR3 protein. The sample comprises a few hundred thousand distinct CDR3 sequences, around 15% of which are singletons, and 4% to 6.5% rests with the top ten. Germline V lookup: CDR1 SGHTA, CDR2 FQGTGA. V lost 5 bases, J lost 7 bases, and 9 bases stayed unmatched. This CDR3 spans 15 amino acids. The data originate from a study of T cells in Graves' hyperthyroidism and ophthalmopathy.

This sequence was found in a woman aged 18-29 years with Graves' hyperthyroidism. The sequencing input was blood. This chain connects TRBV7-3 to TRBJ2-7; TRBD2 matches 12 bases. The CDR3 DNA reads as TGTGCCAGCAGCCCCCTAGCGGGAGGGCCGGGGGAGCAGTACTTC. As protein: CASSPLAGGPGEQYF.